This paragraph covers one TCR beta chain sequence. Its antigen is unidentified. This sample is drawn from a study of CD8 T cells in Susac syndrome. J was trimmed by 0 bases and V by 5 bases; bases with no gene match: 12. This CDR3 is built from 18 residues. CDR1 is DFQATT, CDR2 SNEGSKA, per germline (reference sequence). Random hexamers were used to reverse transcribe the RNA input (about 0.45 to 1 ug). Across 54 Vbeta and 13 Jbeta, TCR beta CDR3 was amplified with immunoSEQ multiplex PCR. TCRdb ran MiXCR on the immunoSEQ multiplex PCR reads and lists one entry per CDR3 protein. Of 250,000 to 300,000 distinct CDR3 sequences listed, about 85% are singletons. Study-wide results and caveats: It was acknowledged in the study that the number of individuals who were included in its TCR sequencing and HLA analysis was relatively small.

The multiple sclerosis controls were treatment-naive patients, and their relapsing-remitting disease was stable or active. TEMRA cells were enriched by FACS, and CD4+ and CD8+ T cells were negatively isolated. Sequencing used CD8+ T cells from PBMCs. The TCR comes from a human donor with multiple sclerosis. The chain combines TRBV20-1 with TRBJ2-4; TRBD2 aligns across 11 bases. CDR3 in amino acids: CSARELAGETLAKNIQYF. The CDR3 coding sequence is TGCAGTGCTCGGGAACTAGCGGGAGAAACCCTAGCCAAAAACATTCAGTACTTC.